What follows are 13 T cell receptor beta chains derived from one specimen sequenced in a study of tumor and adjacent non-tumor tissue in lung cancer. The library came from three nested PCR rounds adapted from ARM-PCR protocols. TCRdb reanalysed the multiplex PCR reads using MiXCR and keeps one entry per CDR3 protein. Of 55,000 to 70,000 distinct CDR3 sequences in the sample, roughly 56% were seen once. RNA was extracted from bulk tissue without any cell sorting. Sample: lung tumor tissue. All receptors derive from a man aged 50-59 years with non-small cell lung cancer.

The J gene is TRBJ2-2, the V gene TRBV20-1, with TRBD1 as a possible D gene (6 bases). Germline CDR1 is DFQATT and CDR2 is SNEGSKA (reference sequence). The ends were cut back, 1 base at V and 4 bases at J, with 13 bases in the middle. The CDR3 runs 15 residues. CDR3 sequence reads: CSARALVDSTGELFF. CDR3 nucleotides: TGCAGTGCTAGAGCTTTAGTGGACAGCACCGGGGAGCTGTTTTTT.

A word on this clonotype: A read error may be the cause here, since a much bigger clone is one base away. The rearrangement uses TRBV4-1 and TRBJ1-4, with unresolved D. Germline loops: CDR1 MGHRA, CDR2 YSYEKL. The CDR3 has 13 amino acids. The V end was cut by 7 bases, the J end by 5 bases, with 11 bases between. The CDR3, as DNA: TGCGCCAGCAACCACAACACAAATGAAAAACTGTTTTTT. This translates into CASNHNTNEKLFF.

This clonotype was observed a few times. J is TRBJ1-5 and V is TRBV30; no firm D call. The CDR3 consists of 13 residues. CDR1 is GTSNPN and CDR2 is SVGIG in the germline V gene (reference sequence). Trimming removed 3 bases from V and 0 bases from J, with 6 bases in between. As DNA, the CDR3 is TGTGCCTGGAGCCCGGATAGCAATCAGCCCCAGCATTTT. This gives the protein CAWSPDSNQPQHF. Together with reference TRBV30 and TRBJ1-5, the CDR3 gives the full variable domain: SQTIHQWPATLVQPVGSPLSLECTVEGTSNPNLYWYRQAAGRGLQLLFYSVGIGQISSEVPQNLSASRPQDRQFILSSKKLLLSDSGFYLCAWSPDSNQPQHFGDGTRLSIL.

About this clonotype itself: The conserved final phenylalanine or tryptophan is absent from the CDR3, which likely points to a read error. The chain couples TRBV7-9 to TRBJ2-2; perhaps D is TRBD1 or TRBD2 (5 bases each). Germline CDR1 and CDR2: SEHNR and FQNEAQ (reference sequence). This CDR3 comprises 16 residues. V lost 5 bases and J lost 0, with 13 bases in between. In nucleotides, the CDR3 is TGTGCCAGCAGCCACGGGACCAGCGCGAACACCGGGGAGCTGTTTTAT. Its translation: CASSHGTSANTGELFY.

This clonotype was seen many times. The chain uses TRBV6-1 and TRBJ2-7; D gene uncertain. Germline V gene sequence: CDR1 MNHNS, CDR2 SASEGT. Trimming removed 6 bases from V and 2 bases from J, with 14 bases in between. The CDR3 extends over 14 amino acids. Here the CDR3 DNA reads TGTGCCAGCAGCCTGCATCCGGAGACCTACGAGCAGTACTTC. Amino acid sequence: CASSLHPETYEQYF.

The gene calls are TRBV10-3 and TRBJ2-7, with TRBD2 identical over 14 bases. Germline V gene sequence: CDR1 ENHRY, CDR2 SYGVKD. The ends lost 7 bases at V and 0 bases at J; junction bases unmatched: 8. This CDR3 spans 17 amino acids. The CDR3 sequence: CAINAGLAGGSSYEQYF. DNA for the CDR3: TGTGCCATCAATGCTGGACTAGCGGGAGGCAGCTCCTACGAGCAGTACTTC.

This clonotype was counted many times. The CDR3 nucleotides read TGTGCCAGCGTGACTAGCGGGAGTTCCAATGAGCAGTTCTTC. Translation: CASVTSGSSNEQFF. The chain joins TRBV12-3 or TRBV12-4 to TRBJ2-1, with 12 bases fitting TRBD2. Losses at the gene ends were 8 bases for V and 6 bases for J; bases not matched to a gene: 5. CDR3 length equals 14 residues.

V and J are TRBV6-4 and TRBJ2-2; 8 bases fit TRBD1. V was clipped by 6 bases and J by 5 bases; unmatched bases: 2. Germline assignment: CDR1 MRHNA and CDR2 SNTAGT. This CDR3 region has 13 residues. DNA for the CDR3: TGTGCCAGCAGAAGGACAGGGACCGGGGAGCTGTTTTTT. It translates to CASRRTGTGELFF.

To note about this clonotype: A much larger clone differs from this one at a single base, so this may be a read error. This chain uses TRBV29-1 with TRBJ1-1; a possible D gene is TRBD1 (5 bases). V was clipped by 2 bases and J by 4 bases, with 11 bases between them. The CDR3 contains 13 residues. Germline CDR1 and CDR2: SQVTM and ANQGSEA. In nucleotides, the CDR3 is TGCAGCGTTGAATTGGGGCTCCTCACTGAAGCTTTCTTT. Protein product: CSVELGLLTEAFF.

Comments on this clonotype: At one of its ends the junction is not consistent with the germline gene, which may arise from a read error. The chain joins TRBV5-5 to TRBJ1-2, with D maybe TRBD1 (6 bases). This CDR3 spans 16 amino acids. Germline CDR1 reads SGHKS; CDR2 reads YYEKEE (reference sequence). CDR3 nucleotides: TGTGTCAGCAGCCCAGGAGGGGGTGGAGTCAGCTATGGCTACACCTTC. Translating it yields CVSSPGGGGVSYGYTF. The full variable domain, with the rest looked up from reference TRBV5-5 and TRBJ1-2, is DAGVTQSPTHLIKTRGQQVTLRCSPISGHKSVSWYQQVLGQGPQFIFQYYEKEERGRGNFPDRFSARQFPNYSSELNVNALLLGDSALYLCVSSPGGGGVSYGYTFGSGTRLTVV.

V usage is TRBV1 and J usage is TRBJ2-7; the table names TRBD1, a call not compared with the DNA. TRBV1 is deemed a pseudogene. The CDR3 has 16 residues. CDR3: CTSSPREMTGDYEQYF. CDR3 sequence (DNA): TGCACCAGCAGCCCCCGAGAAATGACAGGGGACTACGAGCAGTACTTC.

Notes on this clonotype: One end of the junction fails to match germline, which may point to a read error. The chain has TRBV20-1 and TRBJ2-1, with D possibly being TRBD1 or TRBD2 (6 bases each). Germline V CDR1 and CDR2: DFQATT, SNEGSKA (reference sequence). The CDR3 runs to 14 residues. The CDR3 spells CSATSWGAVDERFF. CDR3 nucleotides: TGCAGTGCCACTAGCTGGGGGGCCGTGGATGAGCGGTTCTTC.

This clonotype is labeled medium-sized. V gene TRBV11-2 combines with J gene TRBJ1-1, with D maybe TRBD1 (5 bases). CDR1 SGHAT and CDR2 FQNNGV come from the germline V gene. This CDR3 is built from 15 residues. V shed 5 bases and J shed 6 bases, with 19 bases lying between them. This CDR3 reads CASSPRGGEWSEAFF. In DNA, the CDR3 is TGTGCCAGCAGCCCCCGGGGGGGAGAGTGGTCTGAAGCTTTCTTT.